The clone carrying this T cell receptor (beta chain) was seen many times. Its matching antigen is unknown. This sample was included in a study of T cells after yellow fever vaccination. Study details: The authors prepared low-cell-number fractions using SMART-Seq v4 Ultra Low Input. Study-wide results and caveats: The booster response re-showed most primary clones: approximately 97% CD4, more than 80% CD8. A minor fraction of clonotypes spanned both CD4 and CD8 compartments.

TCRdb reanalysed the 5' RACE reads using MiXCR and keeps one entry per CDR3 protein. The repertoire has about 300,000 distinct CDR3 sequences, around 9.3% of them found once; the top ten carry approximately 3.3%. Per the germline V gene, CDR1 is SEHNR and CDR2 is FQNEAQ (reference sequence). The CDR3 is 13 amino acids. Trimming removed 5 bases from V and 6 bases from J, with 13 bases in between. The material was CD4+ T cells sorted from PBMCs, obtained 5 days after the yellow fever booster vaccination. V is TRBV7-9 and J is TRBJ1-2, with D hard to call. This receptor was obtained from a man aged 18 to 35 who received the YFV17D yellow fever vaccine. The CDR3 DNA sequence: TGTGCCAGCAGCCCCCGAAGGGTTCATGGCTACACCTTC. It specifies CASSPRRVHGYTF.